This TCR beta chain was recovered during a study of T cells after yellow fever vaccination (dated by TCRdb to about 2019). Some background on the complete study: Libraries from fractions with low cell numbers were prepared with the SMART-Seq v4 Ultra Low Input RNA kit. To track T-cell clones before and after primary and booster YFV17D yellow fever vaccination, bulk TCR alpha and beta repertoires were sequenced longitudinally. Two healthy male donors made up the cohort, one aged 18 to 30 years and the other aged 30 to 40 years. Bulk PBMC replicates and cell subsets were isolated from blood drawn at multiple timepoints before and after both primary and secondary immunization. Findings and caveats that apply to the study as a whole: Because abundant contaminating clonotypes from the bulk population could be contained in FACS-sorted repertoires, computational filtering was required. Because the study included only two donors, the extent to which the findings can be generalized is limited. Compared with the primary T-cell response, the secondary T-cell response was weaker but faster, peaking on day 5 rather than day 15. A small share of clonotypes was detected in both CD4 and CD8 compartments, with the overlap likely arising from convergent recombination. After the booster, most clones that had expanded after primary vaccination were detected again (almost 97% of CD4 and 70% to 90% of CD8), suggesting broad maintenance of memory.

Synthesis of TCR cDNA relied on 5'RACE template switching, a step that introduced a universal primer site along with unique molecular identifiers. Priming of cDNA synthesis was performed from both the TCR alpha and TCR beta constant segments. Libraries were amplified in two PCR steps, with sample barcodes and sequencing adapters added in the second step. Sequencing of libraries was done on Illumina HiSeq 2500 (2x100 bp) or NovaSeq (2x150 bp). The paper's processing steps were these. Demultiplexing of reads and collapsing into UMI consensus sequences were performed with MIGEC, and V(D)J alignment was carried out with MiXCR. Vaccine-responding clonotypes were identified with edgeR using replicate PBMC samples, with FDR below 0.01 and a log2 fold change above 5 up to day 15 being required. CD4 or CD8 identity was assigned to each bulk clonotype according to whether the clonotype was present at higher abundance in the sequenced CD4 repertoire or the sequenced CD8 repertoire. TCRdb trimmed the raw reads at Q25, called clones with MiXCR and kept productive beta chains. Every CDR3 protein is listed once, alongside the most common genes and DNA of its rows. These V and J calls rely on TCRdb rather than the paper's analysis. The sample profile shows around 310,000 distinct CDR3 sequences; over 8% of them were found once. The ten largest clones take up 15% to 20% of the sample.

The germline V gene supplies CDR1 SGDLS and CDR2 YYNGEE. The junction shows trimming of 3 bases on V and 2 bases on J, plus 14 bases between the germline ends. From its cysteine to its phenylalanine, the CDR3 spans 15 amino acids. Only CDR3 DNA remains: 45 bases, in frame from the first base. The treatment or condition label on this specimen signifies: live attenuated yellow fever vaccine strain. At each blood-draw timepoint, two biological replicates of bulk PBMCs were collected. PBMCs were isolated from peripheral blood using a standard Ficoll-Paque protocol. RNA was extracted with TriZol from bulk PBMCs, CD4 and CD8 fractions, and dextramer-positive and dextramer-negative fractions. For this clonotype: Its antigen remains unidentified. No quality values exist for individual bases; no much larger clone is one base distant.

In this chain, TRBV9 is recombined with TRBJ1-2, with a weak D call of TRBD1 (5 bases match). The receptor was isolated from a man aged 18 to 35 who received the YFV17D yellow fever vaccine. The sequencing used PBMCs, collected on the day of the first yellow fever vaccination. CDR3 reads: CASSGLGTGNYGYTF. The base sequence is TGTGCCAGCAGCGGACTGGGGACCGGCAACTATGGCTACACCTTC.